These 5 T cell receptor beta chains share one sample of origin, sequenced in a study of T cell responses to AZD1222 COVID-19 vaccine. Using immunoSEQ multiplex PCR, the repertoire was profiled, and TCRdb retains in-frame clones only, with some absent. The table records 90,000 to 150,000 clones, around 84% of them present only once. Here the sequenced sample was peripheral blood, taken 28 days after the second AZD1222 dose. These receptors originate from an adult who received the AZD1222 COVID-19 vaccine.

This chain connects TRBV7-2 to TRBJ1-6, with unresolved D. The germline V and J ends were trimmed by 1 base and 5 bases, with 12 bases remaining between them. CDR3 length equals 16 residues. Germline V gene sequence: CDR1 SGHTA, CDR2 FQGNSA. The CDR3 protein is CASSLESWRNNSPLHF. The CDR3 region has the DNA TGTGCCAGCAGCTTAGAATCATGGCGGAATAATTCACCCCTCCACTTT.

This clone was seen a single time. The chain joins TRBV11-1 to TRBJ1-6; TRBD1 might be the D (5 bases). The CDR3 is 13 amino acids. The germline gives CDR1 SGHAT, CDR2 FQDESV (reference sequence). V was clipped by 3 bases and J by 9 bases, with 9 bases between them. Here the CDR3 DNA reads TGTGCCAGCAGCTTGGGGGTCCTTTCACCCCTCCACTTT. It specifies CASSLGVLSPLHF.

The chain links TRBV2 to TRBJ1-1, with TRBD1 identical over 8 bases. Germline trimming cut 5 bases from V and 4 bases from J; bases unmatched to any gene: 6. CDR3 length equals 14 residues. The germline V gene has CDR1 SNHLY and CDR2 FYNNEI. The CDR3 nucleotides are TGTGCCAGCAGTAGGACAGGGAGAGGCACTGAAGCTTTCTTT. Its translation: CASSRTGRGTEAFF.

The rearrangement links TRBV18 to TRBJ1-2, with D possibly TRBD1 on 5 matching bases. The germline gives CDR1 KGHSH, CDR2 LQKENI. V lost 3 bases to trimming and J lost 3 bases, with 8 bases between them. The CDR3 sequence is 13 residues long. CDR3 nucleotides: TGTGCCAGCTCACCTGACAGAGACTATGGCTACACCTTC. It encodes CASSPDRDYGYTF.

The chain links TRBV19 to TRBJ2-7; D is perhaps TRBD1 (5 bases). Trimming left V 3 bases short and J 6 bases short, with 12 bases between. Germline V gene lookup returns CDR1 LNHDA and CDR2 SQIVND (reference sequence). CDR3 length: 13 amino acids. The CDR3 coding sequence is TGTGCCAGTAGTATGCAGGGATTCCGCGAGCAGTACTTC. Its protein is CASSMQGFREQYF.